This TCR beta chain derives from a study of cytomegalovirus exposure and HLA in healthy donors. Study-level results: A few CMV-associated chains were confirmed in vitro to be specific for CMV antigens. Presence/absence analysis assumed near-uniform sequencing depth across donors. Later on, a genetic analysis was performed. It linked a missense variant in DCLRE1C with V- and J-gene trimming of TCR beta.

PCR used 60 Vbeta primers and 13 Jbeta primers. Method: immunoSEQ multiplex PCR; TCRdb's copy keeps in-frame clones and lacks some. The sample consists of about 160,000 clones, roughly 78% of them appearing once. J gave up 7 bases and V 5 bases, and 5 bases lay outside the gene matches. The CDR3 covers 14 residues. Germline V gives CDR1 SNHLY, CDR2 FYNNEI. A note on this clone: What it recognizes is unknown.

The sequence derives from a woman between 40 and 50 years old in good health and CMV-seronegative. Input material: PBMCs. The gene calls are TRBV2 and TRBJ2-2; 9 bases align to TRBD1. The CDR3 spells CASSLQGAVGELFF. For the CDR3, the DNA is TGTGCCAGCAGTCTACAGGGGGCTGTCGGGGAGCTGTTTTTT.